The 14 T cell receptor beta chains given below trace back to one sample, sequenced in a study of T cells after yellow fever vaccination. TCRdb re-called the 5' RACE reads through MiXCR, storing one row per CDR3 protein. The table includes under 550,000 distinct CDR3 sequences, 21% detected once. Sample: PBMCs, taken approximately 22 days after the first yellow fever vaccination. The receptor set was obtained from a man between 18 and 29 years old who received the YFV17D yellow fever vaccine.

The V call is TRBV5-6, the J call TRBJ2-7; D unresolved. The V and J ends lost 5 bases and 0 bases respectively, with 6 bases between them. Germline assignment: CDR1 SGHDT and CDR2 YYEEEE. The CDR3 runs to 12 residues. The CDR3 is CASRQSSYEQYF. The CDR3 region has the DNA TGTGCCAGCAGACAGAGCTCCTACGAGCAGTACTTC.

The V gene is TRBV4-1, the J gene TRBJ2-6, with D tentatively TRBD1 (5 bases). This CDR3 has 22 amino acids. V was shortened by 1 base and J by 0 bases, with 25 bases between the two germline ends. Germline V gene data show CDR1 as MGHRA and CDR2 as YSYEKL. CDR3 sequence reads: CASSQVMSGRTRFDSGANVLTF. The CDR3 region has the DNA TGCGCCAGCAGCCAAGTTATGTCGGGCAGGACAAGGTTTGACTCTGGGGCCAACGTCCTGACTTTC.

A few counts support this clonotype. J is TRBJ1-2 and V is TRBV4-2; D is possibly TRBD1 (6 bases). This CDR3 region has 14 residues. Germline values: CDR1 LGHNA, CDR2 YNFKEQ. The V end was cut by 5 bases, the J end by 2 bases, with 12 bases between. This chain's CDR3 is CASSGGLGNYGYTF. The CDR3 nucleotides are TGTGCCAGCAGCGGGGGCTTGGGGAACTATGGCTACACCTTC.

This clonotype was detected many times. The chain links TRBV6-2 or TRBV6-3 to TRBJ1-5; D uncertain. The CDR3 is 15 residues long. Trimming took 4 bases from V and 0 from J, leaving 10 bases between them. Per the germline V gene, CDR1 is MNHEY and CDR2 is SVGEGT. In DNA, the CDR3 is TGTGCCAGCAGTTCAATTTCTTATAGCAATCAGCCCCAGCATTTT. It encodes CASSSISYSNQPQHF.

This chain's CDR3 is CSVGAGNYEQYF. The DNA for the CDR3 is TGCAGCGTTGGGGCGGGGAACTACGAGCAGTACTTC. V gene TRBV29-1 combines with J gene TRBJ2-7; D possibly corresponds to TRBD2 (6 bases). Trimming removed 4 bases at V and 3 bases at J, with 10 bases between. The CDR3 covers 12 residues. CDR1 is SQVTM, CDR2 ANQGSEA, per germline.

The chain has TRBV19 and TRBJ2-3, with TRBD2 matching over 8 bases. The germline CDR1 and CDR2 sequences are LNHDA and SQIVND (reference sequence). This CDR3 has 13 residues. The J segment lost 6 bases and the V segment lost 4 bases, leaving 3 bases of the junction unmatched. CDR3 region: CASSTRTSDTQYF. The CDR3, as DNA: TGTGCCAGTAGTACCCGGACTAGCGATACGCAGTATTTT.

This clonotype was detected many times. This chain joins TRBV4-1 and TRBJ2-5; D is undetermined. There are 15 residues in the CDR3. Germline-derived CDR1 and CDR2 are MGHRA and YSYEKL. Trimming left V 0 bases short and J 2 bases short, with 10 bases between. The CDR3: CASSQEYSGQETQYF. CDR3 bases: TGCGCCAGCAGCCAAGAATATTCCGGACAAGAGACCCAGTACTTC.

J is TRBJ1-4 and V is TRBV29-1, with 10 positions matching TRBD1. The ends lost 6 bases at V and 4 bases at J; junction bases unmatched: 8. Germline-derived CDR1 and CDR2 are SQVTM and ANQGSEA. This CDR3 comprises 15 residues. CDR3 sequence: CSVSSTGGGNEKLFF. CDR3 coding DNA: TGCAGCGTAAGCTCGACAGGGGGCGGTAATGAAAAACTGTTTTTT.

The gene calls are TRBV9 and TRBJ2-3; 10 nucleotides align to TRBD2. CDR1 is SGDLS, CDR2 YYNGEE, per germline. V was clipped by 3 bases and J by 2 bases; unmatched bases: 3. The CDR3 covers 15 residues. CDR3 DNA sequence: TGTGCCAGCAGCGCTAGCGGGGGCGACACAGATACGCAGTATTTT. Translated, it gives CASSASGGDTDTQYF.

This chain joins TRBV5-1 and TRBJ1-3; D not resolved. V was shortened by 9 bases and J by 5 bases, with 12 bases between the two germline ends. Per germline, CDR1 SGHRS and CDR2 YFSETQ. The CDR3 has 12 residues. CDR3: CANPTARNTIYF. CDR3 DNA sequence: TGCGCCAACCCGACGGCGAGAAACACCATATATTTT.

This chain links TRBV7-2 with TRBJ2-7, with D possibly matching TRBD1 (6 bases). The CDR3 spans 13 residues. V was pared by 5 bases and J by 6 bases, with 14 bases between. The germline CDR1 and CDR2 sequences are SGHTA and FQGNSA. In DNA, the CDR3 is TGTGCCAGCAGCCTTTTACAGGGTTCCGAGCAGTACTTC. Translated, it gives CASSLLQGSEQYF. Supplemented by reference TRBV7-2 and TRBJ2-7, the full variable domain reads GAGVSQSPSNKVTEKGKDVELRCDPISGHTALYWYRQSLGQGLEFLIYFQGNSAPDKSGLPSDRFSAERTGGSVSTLTIQRTQQEDSAVYLCASSLLQGSEQYFGPGTRLTVT.

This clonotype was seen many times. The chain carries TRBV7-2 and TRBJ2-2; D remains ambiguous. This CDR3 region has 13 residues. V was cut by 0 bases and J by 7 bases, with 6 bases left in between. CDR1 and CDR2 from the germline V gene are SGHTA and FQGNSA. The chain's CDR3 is CASSLARGGELFF. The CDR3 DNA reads TGTGCCAGCAGCTTAGCTAGAGGCGGGGAGCTGTTTTTT. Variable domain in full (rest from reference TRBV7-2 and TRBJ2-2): GAGVSQSPSNKVTEKGKDVELRCDPISGHTALYWYRQSLGQGLEFLIYFQGNSAPDKSGLPSDRFSAERTGGSVSTLTIQRTQQEDSAVYLCASSLARGGELFFGEGSRLTVL.

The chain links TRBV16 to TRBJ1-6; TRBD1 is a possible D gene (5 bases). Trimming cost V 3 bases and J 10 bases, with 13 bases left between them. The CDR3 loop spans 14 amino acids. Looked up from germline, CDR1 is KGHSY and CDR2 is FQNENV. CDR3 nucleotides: TGTGCCAGCAGCCACGGACTTAGGGGATCACCCCTCCACTTT. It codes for CASSHGLRGSPLHF.

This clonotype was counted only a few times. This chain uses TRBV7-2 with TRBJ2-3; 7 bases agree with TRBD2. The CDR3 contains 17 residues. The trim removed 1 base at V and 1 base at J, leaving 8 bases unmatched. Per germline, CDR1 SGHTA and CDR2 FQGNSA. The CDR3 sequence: CASSLVWWGGGTDTQYF. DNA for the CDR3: TGTGCCAGCAGCTTAGTCTGGTGGGGGGGGGGCACAGATACGCAGTATTTT.